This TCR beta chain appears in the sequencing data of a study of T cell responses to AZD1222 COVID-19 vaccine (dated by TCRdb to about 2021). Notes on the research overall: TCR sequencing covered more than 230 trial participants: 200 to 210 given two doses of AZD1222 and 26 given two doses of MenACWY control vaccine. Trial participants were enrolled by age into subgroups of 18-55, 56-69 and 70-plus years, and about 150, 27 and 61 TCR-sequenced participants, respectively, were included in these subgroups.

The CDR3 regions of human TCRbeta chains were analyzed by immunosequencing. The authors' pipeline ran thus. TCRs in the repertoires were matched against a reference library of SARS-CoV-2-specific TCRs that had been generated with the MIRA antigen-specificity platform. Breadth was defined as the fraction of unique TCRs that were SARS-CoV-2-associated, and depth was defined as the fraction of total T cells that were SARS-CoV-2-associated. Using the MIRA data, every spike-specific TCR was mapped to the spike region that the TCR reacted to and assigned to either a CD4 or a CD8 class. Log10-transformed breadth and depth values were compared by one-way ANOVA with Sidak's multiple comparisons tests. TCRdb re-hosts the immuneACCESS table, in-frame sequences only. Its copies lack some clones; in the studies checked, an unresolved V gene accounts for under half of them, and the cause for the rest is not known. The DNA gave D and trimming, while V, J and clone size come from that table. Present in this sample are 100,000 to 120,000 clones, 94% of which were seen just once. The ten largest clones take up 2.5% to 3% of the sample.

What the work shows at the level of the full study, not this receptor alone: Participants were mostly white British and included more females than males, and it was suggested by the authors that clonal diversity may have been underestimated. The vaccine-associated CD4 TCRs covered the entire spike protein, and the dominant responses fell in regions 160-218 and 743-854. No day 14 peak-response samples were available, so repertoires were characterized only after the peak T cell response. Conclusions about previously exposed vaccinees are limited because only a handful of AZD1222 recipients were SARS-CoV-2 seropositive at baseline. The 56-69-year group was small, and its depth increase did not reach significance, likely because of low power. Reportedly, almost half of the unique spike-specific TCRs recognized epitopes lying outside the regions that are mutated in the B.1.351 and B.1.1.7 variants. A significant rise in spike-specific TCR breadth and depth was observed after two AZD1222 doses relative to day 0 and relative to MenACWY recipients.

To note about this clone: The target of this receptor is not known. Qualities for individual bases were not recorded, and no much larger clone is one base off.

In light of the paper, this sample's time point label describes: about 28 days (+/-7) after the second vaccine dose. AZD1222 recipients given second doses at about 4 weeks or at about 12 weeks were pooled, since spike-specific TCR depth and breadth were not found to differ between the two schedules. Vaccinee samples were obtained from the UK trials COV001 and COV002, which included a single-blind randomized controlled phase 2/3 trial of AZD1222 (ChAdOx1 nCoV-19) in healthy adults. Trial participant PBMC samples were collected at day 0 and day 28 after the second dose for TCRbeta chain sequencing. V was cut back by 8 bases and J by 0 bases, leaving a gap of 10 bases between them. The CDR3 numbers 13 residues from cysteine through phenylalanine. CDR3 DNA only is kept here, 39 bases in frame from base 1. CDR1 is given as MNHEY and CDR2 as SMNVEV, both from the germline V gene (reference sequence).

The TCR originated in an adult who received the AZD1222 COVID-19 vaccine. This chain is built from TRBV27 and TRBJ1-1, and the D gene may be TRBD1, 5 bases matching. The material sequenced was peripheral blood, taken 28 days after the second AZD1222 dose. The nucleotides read TGTGCCAGCGGGTCAGGGATGAACACTGAAGCTTTCTTT. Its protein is CASGSGMNTEAFF.